The 29 T cell receptor beta chains below were found in one sample sequenced in a study of shared clonotypes between healthy human individuals. TCRdb's copy holds only in-frame clones and misses some; the assay was immunoSEQ multiplex PCR. This table holds over 300,000 clones, roughly 84% found once. The sequenced sample consisted of memory CD8+ T cells sorted from blood. Subset: CD45RO+ cells pooled with CCR7-negative TemRA cells. All receptors come from a man between 18 and 35 years old in good health.

CDR3: CASSLEGRPQETQYF. In DNA, the CDR3 is TGTGCCAGCAGCTTGGAAGGGAGGCCCCAAGAGACCCAGTACTTC. V is TRBV5-8 and J is TRBJ2-5, with D possibly matching TRBD2 (6 bases). The CDR3 extends over 15 amino acids. Germline CDR1 reads SGHTS; CDR2 reads YDEGEE. The V gene lost 0 bases and the J gene lost 1 base, with 10 bases spanning the gap.

The rearrangement uses TRBV28 and TRBJ2-5, with TRBD1 matching 7 bases. J was trimmed by 3 bases and V by 0 bases; bases with no gene match: 4. CDR1 and CDR2 from the germline V gene are MDHEN and SYDVKM. CDR3 length: 15 residues. For the CDR3, the DNA is TGTGCCAGCAGTTTATGGGGACAGATCGAAGAGACCCAGTACTTC. It encodes CASSLWGQIEETQYF.

This clone appeared a single time. The chain carries TRBV5-1 and TRBJ2-7; D is perhaps TRBD1 or TRBD2 (5 bases each). CDR3 length: 13 residues. Per germline, CDR1 SGHRS and CDR2 YFSETQ. V lost 4 bases to trimming and J lost 3 bases, with 11 bases between them. CDR3 nucleotide sequence: TGCGCCAGCAGCACCGGGACCCTCTACGAGCAGTACTTC. Its translation is CASSTGTLYEQYF. Full variable domain (outside the CDR3, taken from reference TRBV5-1 and TRBJ2-7): KAGVTQTPRYLIKTRGQQVTLSCSPISGHRSVSWYQQTPGQGLQFLFEYFSETQRNKGNFPGRFSGRQFSNSRSEMNVSTLELGDSALYLCASSTGTLYEQYFGPGTRLTVT.

V and J are TRBV2 and TRBJ2-5; 10 positions match TRBD1. V lost 4 bases to trimming and J lost 4 bases; unmatched junction nucleotides: 6. The CDR3 runs 15 residues. In germline, CDR1 is SNHLY, CDR2 FYNNEI. The CDR3 coding sequence is TGTGCCAGCAGTGCTCCGGGACAGGGGTTAGAGACCCAGTACTTC. It specifies CASSAPGQGLETQYF.

The V and J genes are TRBV27 and TRBJ1-4, with D tentatively TRBD1 (5 bases). CDR3 length equals 16 residues. CDR1 and CDR2 from the germline V gene are MNHEY and SMNVEV (reference sequence). V lost 5 bases, J lost 2 bases, and 15 bases lay in between. DNA of the CDR3: TGTGCCAGCAGTCCTTCGGGGGGAGAGACTAATGAAAAACTGTTTTTT. Translating gives CASSPSGGETNEKLFF.

J is TRBJ1-4 and V is TRBV30; 7 nucleotides line up with TRBD1. V gave up 1 base and J gave up 6 bases; unmatched junction bases: 8. Germline CDR1 GTSNPN, CDR2 SVGIG (reference sequence). This CDR3 contains 15 residues. In DNA, the CDR3 is TGTGCCTGGAGTGCAGGACAGGCGCCAGATGAAAAACTGTTTTTT. It codes for CAWSAGQAPDEKLFF.

The chain has TRBV5-1 and TRBJ2-5; 9 bases are a match to TRBD2. J was trimmed by 1 base and V by 0 bases; bases with no gene match: 13. CDR1 is SGHRS, CDR2 YFSETQ, per germline. CDR3 size: 19 residues. As DNA, the CDR3 is TGCGCCAGCAGCTTGGAAGGTAGCGGGGGAATGGGCCTCCAAGAGACCCAGTACTTC. It codes for CASSLEGSGGMGLQETQYF.

This rearrangement joins TRBV19 to TRBJ2-7, with TRBD1 matching 9 bases. This CDR3 has 15 residues. The ends lost 2 bases at V and 5 bases at J; junction bases unmatched: 7. In germline, CDR1 is LNHDA, CDR2 SQIVND (reference sequence). The chain's CDR3 is CASSITRDREDEQYF. CDR3 DNA sequence: TGTGCCAGTAGTATAACTCGGGACAGGGAAGACGAGCAGTACTTC.

This clone appeared once. J is TRBJ2-7 and V is TRBV7-9, with TRBD1 matching over 10 bases. This CDR3 spans 16 amino acids. CDR1 is SEHNR, CDR2 FQNEAQ, per germline (reference sequence). The J segment lost 2 bases and the V segment lost 5 bases, leaving 9 bases of the junction unmatched. CDR3 in DNA: TGTGCCAGCAGCCATACTCCGGGACAGGGGACCTACGAGCAGTACTTC. This codes for CASSHTPGQGTYEQYF.

The chain has TRBV6-5 and TRBJ2-5; TRBD2 matches 12 bases. Germline V gives CDR1 MNHEY, CDR2 SVGAGI. With V trimmed by 0 bases and J by 5 bases, 4 bases remained unmatched. This CDR3 region has 16 residues. The CDR3 DNA is TGTGCCAGCAGTTACTCGGAACTAGCGGGAGGTGAGACCCAGTACTTC. It encodes CASSYSELAGGETQYF.

This rearrangement joins TRBV6-5 to TRBJ2-7, with D tentatively TRBD2 (5 bases). The CDR3 covers 13 residues. Germline values: CDR1 MNHEY, CDR2 SVGAGI. V lost 8 bases and J lost 3, with 14 bases in between. Written as DNA, the CDR3 is TGTGCCAGCGGAAAGTTTGAGGGCTACGAGCAGTACTTC. Protein: CASGKFEGYEQYF.

The J gene is TRBJ2-3, the V gene TRBV10-1, with D tentatively TRBD2 (5 bases). The length of the CDR3 is 14 residues. Trimming pared 10 bases from V and 5 bases from J, leaving 19 bases between. In germline, CDR1 is WNHNN, CDR2 SYGVQD (reference sequence). In DNA form, the CDR3 reads TGCGCCACCGCAGGCGGATTTGCGGGAGATACGCAGTATTTT. Translating it yields CATAGGFAGDTQYF.

The chain couples TRBV2 to TRBJ2-2; D may be TRBD1 (5 bases). This CDR3 region has 14 residues. The V gene lost 3 bases and the J gene lost 6 bases, with 11 bases spanning the gap. Germline loops: CDR1 SNHLY, CDR2 FYNNEI. In DNA form, the CDR3 reads TGTGCCAGCAGTGACCCCGGACATGCCGGGGAGCTGTTTTTT. Its translation: CASSDPGHAGELFF. Full variable domain (outside the CDR3, taken from reference TRBV2 and TRBJ2-2): EPEVTQTPSHQVTQMGQEVILRCVPISNHLYFYWYRQILGQKVEFLVSFYNNEISEKSEIFDDQFSVERPDGSNFTLKIRSTKLEDSAMYFCASSDPGHAGELFFGEGSRLTVL.

This rearrangement joins TRBV30 to TRBJ1-4, with a weak D call TRBD1 (5 bases). The CDR3 spans 12 residues. CDR1 is GTSNPN and CDR2 is SVGIG in the germline V gene (reference sequence). The V and J ends lost 2 bases and 8 bases respectively, with 9 bases between them. The CDR3 protein is CAWSLSGEKLFF. The CDR3 nucleotides read TGTGCCTGGAGTTTATCAGGGGAAAAACTGTTTTTT.

This chain connects TRBV10-3 to TRBJ1-2; 10 positions match TRBD1. The CDR3 covers 16 residues. V lost 2 bases to trimming and J lost 8 bases; unmatched junction nucleotides: 11. The germline V gene encodes CDR1 ENHRY and CDR2 SYGVKD. The CDR3 nucleotides are TGTGCCATCAGTGAGGCGTTTCCGGGACAGGGGAGCGGCTACACCTTC. Encoded protein: CAISEAFPGQGSGYTF.

CDR3 loop: CASSLAGVGKNIQYF. CDR3 DNA sequence: TGTGCCAGCAGTCTAGCGGGAGTAGGGAAAAACATTCAGTACTTC. The rearrangement uses TRBV27 and TRBJ2-4, with 10 bases fitting TRBD2. Germline CDR1 is MNHEY and CDR2 is SMNVEV (reference sequence). The CDR3 sequence is 15 residues long. The V segment lost 5 bases and the J segment 4 bases; nucleotides outside the gene matches: 5.

The rearrangement links TRBV7-9 to TRBJ2-7; TRBD2 is a possible D gene (5 bases). The CDR3 sequence is 12 residues long. Germline V gives CDR1 SEHNR, CDR2 FQNEAQ (reference sequence). Trimming shortened V by 5 bases and J by 3 bases, and 8 bases separated the two germline ends. This chain's CDR3 is CASSRGYYEQYF. CDR3 bases: TGTGCCAGCAGCCGGGGATACTACGAGCAGTACTTC.

V is TRBV13 and J is TRBJ1-5; D gene uncertain. V lost 0 bases, J lost 2 bases, and 5 bases lay in between. Germline CDR1 is PRHDT and CDR2 is FYEKMQ (reference sequence). The CDR3 runs 14 residues. The CDR3 region has the DNA TGTGCCAGCAGCTTAGGCCTAGGCAATCAGCCCCAGCATTTT. Its translation is CASSLGLGNQPQHF. Full variable domain (outside the CDR3, taken from reference TRBV13 and TRBJ1-5): AAGVIQSPRHLIKEKRETATLKCYPIPRHDTVYWYQQGPGQDPQFLISFYEKMQSDKGSIPDRFSAQQFSDYHSELNMSSLELGDSALYFCASSLGLGNQPQHFGDGTRLSIL.

The chain uses TRBV27 and TRBJ2-3, with a possible D match to TRBD1 (6 bases). Looked up from germline, CDR1 is MNHEY and CDR2 is SMNVEV (reference sequence). The V and J ends lost 7 bases and 3 bases respectively, with 20 bases between them. This CDR3 comprises 16 residues. CDR3 residues: CASKIQGVGGTDTQYF. In nucleotides, the CDR3 is TGTGCCAGCAAGATACAGGGAGTCGGTGGGACAGATACGCAGTATTTT.

This chain joins TRBV2 and TRBJ1-6; D ambiguous. The CDR3 is 17 amino acids. Deletions cut 3 bases from V and 4 bases from J, with 16 bases between. CDR1 is SNHLY, CDR2 FYNNEI, per germline. The CDR3 sequence is CASSDGRYLYYNSPLHF. The CDR3 DNA follows: TGTGCCAGCAGTGACGGCCGATACCTCTATTATAATTCACCCCTCCACTTT. Full variable domain (missing parts from reference TRBV2 and TRBJ1-6): EPEVTQTPSHQVTQMGQEVILRCVPISNHLYFYWYRQILGQKVEFLVSFYNNEISEKSEIFDDQFSVERPDGSNFTLKIRSTKLEDSAMYFCASSDGRYLYYNSPLHFGNGTRLTVT.

The rearrangement links TRBV12-5 to TRBJ2-7; TRBD1 is a possible D gene (6 bases). The length of the CDR3 is 17 residues. Germline lookup yields CDR1 LGHNT and CDR2 FRNRAP. V was shortened by 5 bases and J by 7 bases, with 27 bases between the two germline ends. CDR3 loop: CASGPFRGRIPLEEQYF. CDR3 nucleotides: TGTGCTAGTGGTCCATTCAGGGGCAGAATCCCCCTTGAGGAGCAGTACTTC.

This sequence joins TRBV19 and TRBJ1-1; D gene uncertain. Trimming cost V 4 bases and J 0 bases, with 18 bases left between them. Germline-derived CDR1 and CDR2 are LNHDA and SQIVND (reference sequence). This CDR3 contains 17 residues. The CDR3 sequence is CASSTIDIVLMNTEAFF. The CDR3 DNA reads as TGTGCCAGTAGTACGATAGACATCGTCCTCATGAACACTGAAGCTTTCTTT.

The J gene is TRBJ2-3, the V gene TRBV12-1; the table's D call, TRBD2, has no DNA check behind it. TRBV12-1 is listed as a pseudogene. The CDR3 totals 15 residues. DNA of the CDR3: TGTGCCAGCAGCTTTGAGGCGGTCTGCACAGATACGCAGTATTTT. Its translation: CASSFEAVCTDTQYF.

As for this clone: The same CDR3 is also encoded by other DNA sequences in this sample. The chain employs TRBV7-9 and TRBJ1-2; D may be TRBD1 (5 bases). The germline CDR1 and CDR2 sequences are SEHNR and FQNEAQ (reference sequence). This CDR3 contains 12 residues. The V gene lost 3 bases and the J gene lost 3 bases, with 5 bases spanning the gap. DNA of the CDR3: TGTGCCAGCAGCTTGACAGACTATGGCTACACCTTC. Translation: CASSLTDYGYTF.

This clone was seen just once. The chain carries TRBV10-3 and TRBJ1-2; D gene unclear. The V and J ends lost 6 bases and 8 bases respectively, with 13 bases between them. There are 12 residues in the CDR3. Germline loops: CDR1 ENHRY, CDR2 SYGVKD. The CDR3 DNA reads TGTGCCATCAGGCTGAAGGGTACCGGCTACACCTTC. It translates to CAIRLKGTGYTF.

This clone was detected once. The chain couples TRBV4-1 to TRBJ1-5; D perhaps matches TRBD1 (5 bases). The ends were cut back, 3 bases at V and 7 bases at J, with 10 bases in the middle. The CDR3 extends over 13 amino acids. CDR1 is MGHRA and CDR2 is YSYEKL in the germline V gene. This CDR3 reads CASSHDEGQPQHF. The CDR3 DNA is TGCGCCAGCAGCCACGATGAGGGGCAGCCCCAGCATTTT.

The chain combines TRBV6-5 with TRBJ2-7; 11 nucleotides agree with TRBD2. J lost 7 bases, V lost 2 bases, and 4 bases had no gene match. The germline V gene has CDR1 MNHEY and CDR2 SVGAGI. The CDR3 has 14 residues. The CDR3 protein is CASSYETSGTEQYF. CDR3 DNA sequence: TGTGCCAGCAGTTACGAGACTAGCGGGACTGAGCAGTACTTC.

Note on this clone: Other DNA sequences in this specimen translate into the identical CDR3. The chain carries TRBV27 and TRBJ2-7, with a possible D match to TRBD1 (5 bases). This CDR3 region has 14 residues. Looked up from germline, CDR1 is MNHEY and CDR2 is SMNVEV (reference sequence). Trimming pared 4 bases from V and 0 bases from J, leaving 10 bases between. The CDR3 DNA reads TGTGCCAGCAGTTGGGGCGGAAACTCCTACGAGCAGTACTTC. Translated, it gives CASSWGGNSYEQYF.

V gene TRBV7-2 combines with J gene TRBJ1-5, with 8 positions matching TRBD1. Germline lookup yields CDR1 SGHTA and CDR2 FQGNSA. With V trimmed by 5 bases and J by 4 bases, 7 bases remained unmatched. The CDR3 totals 15 residues. The CDR3 protein is CASSLGTGTNQPQHF. CDR3 DNA: TGTGCCAGCAGCCTCGGGACAGGAACAAATCAGCCCCAGCATTTT.